The 4 T cell receptor beta chains below come from one sample, sequenced in a study of tumor-infiltrating lymphocytes in primary liver carcinoma. From approximately 0.5 ug of total RNA, TCR beta-specific cDNA was reverse-transcribed using a constant-region primer. Employing slightly modified ARM-PCR, three nested multiplex PCR rounds were run, and these gave rise to the TCR beta libraries. TRBV1-TRBV30 forward primers and a C-beta reverse primer were used in the first two PCR rounds, which each ran for approximately 11 cycles. TCRdb called the multiplex PCR reads again in MiXCR, with one record for every CDR3 protein. The data show about 120,000 distinct CDR3 sequences, roughly 75% seen once. For each extraction, RNA and DNA were obtained together from 20-30 mg of unsorted bulk tissue. The sample comprised tumor-adjacent normal liver tissue. The receptor set was obtained from a woman in her fifties or sixties with primary liver carcinoma and hepatitis B virus infection.

The chain has TRBV9 and TRBJ2-1; D possibly corresponds to TRBD1 (6 bases). Trimming pared 0 bases from V and 4 bases from J, leaving 11 bases between. The CDR3 has 15 residues. Germline loops: CDR1 SGDLS, CDR2 YYNGEE. The DNA of the CDR3 is TGTGCCAGCAGCGTAGAAGGGACATTATACAATGAGCAGTTCTTC. Its translation: CASSVEGTLYNEQFF.

This clonotype was detected once. This is likely a read error, given that the CDR3 carries no conserved phenylalanine or tryptophan at its end. The CDR3 DNA follows: TGTGCCAGCAGCTTGGCCGCGGGAGGGAATGAGACCCAGTACTTG. Amino acids: CASSLAAGGNETQYL. The chain employs TRBV5-4 and TRBJ2-5; 9 bases are a match to TRBD2. There are 15 residues in the CDR3. Germline trimming cut 0 bases from V and 5 bases from J; bases unmatched to any gene: 5. Germline V gene lookup returns CDR1 SGHNT and CDR2 YYREEE (reference sequence).

For this clonotype: The missing conserved phenylalanine or tryptophan at the end of this CDR3 makes a read error likely. This rearrangement joins TRBV7-8 to TRBJ2-1; D might be TRBD2 (7 bases). The CDR3 length is 16 residues. The germline V gene has CDR1 SGHVS and CDR2 FQNEAQ. Between the trimmed V and J ends, which lost 5 bases and 7 bases, there was a span of 21 bases. Here the CDR3 reads CASSPLGSGTRNEQFL. The CDR3 DNA reads as TGTGCCAGCAGCCCCCTGGGGAGCGGGACAAGGAATGAGCAGTTCTTA.

This clonotype appeared once. The junction departs from germline at one end; a sequencing error may be responsible. The chain carries TRBV11-2 and TRBJ2-5, with TRBD2 identical over 10 bases. The CDR3 is made up of 16 amino acids. Germline V gene data show CDR1 as SGHAT and CDR2 as FQNNGV. The CDR3 bases are TGTGCCAGCGGCCAGGTCGTGACTAGCGGGTCCGGGACCCAATACTTC. Amino acids: CASGQVVTSGSGTQYF.